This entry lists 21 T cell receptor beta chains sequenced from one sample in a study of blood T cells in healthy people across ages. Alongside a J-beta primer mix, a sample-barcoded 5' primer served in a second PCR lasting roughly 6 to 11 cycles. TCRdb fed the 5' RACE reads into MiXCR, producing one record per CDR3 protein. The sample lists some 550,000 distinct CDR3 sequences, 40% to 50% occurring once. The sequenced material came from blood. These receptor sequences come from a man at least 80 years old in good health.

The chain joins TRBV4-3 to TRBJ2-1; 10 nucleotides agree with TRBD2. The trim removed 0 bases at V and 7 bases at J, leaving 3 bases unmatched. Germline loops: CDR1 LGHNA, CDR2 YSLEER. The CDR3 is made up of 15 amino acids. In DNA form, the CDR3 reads TGCGCCAGCAGCCAAGAAACTAGCGGGAATAATGAGCAGTTCTTC. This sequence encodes CASSQETSGNNEQFF.

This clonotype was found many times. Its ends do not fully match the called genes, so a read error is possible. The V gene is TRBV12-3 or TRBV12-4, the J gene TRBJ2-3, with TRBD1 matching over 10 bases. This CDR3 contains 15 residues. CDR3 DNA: TGCGCCAGCAGCTCGGGACAGGGGAGCACAGATACGCAGTATTTT. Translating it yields CASSSGQGSTDTQYF.

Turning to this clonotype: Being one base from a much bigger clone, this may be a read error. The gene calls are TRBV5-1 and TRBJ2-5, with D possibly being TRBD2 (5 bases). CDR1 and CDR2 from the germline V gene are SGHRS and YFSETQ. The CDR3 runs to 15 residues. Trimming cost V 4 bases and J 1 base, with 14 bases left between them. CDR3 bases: TGCGCCAGCAGCAGAGGGCTCAGGATCCAAGAGACCCAGTACTTC. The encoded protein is CASSRGLRIQETQYF.

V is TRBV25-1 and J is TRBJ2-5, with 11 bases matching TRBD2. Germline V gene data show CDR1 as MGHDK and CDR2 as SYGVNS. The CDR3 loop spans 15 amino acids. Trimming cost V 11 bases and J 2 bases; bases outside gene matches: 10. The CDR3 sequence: CAGILTSGGQETQYF. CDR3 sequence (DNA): TGTGCCGGCATCCTCACTAGCGGGGGACAAGAGACCCAGTACTTC.

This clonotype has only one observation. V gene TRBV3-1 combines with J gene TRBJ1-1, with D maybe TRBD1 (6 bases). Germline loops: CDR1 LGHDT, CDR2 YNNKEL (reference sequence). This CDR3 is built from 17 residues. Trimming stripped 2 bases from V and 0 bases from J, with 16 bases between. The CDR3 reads CASSQKTGGGMNTEAFF. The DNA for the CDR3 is TGTGCCAGCAGCCAAAAGACCGGGGGGGGCATGAACACTGAAGCTTTCTTT.

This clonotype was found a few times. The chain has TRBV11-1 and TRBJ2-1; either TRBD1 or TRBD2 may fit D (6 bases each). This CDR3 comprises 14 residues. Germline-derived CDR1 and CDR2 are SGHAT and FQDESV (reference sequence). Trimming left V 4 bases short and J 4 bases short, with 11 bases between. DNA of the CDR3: TGTGCCAGCAGCTGGGGGGCCAGATACAATGAGCAGTTCTTC. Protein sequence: CASSWGARYNEQFF.

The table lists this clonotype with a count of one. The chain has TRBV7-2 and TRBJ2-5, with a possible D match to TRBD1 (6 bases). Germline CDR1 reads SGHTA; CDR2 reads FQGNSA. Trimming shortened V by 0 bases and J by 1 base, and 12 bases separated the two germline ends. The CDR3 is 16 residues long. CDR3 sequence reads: CASSLAWGQGQETQYF. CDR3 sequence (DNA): TGTGCCAGCAGCTTAGCATGGGGGCAGGGCCAAGAGACCCAGTACTTC.

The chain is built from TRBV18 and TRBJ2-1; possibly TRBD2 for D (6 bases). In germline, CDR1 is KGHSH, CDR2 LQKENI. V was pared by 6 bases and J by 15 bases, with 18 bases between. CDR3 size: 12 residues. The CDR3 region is CASSPSEGGPFF. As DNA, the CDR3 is TGTGCCAGCTCCCCTTCAGAGGGAGGTCCGTTCTTC.

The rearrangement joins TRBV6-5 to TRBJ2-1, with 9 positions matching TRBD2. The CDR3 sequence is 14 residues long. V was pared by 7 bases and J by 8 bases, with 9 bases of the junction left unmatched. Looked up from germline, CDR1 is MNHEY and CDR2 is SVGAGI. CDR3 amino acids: CASKTGTSLHEQFF. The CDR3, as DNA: TGTGCCAGCAAAACCGGGACTAGCCTCCATGAGCAGTTCTTC.

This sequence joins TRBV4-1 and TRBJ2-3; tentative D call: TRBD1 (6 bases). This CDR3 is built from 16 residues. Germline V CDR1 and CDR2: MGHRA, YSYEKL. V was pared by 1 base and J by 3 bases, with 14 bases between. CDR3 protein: CASSQVRGRGTDTQYF. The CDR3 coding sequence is TGCGCCAGCAGCCAAGTGAGGGGCAGGGGAACAGATACGCAGTATTTT.

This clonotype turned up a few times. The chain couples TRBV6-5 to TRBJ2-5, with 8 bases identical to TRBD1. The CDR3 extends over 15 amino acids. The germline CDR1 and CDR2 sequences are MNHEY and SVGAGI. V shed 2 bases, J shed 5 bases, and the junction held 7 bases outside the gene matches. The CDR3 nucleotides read TGTGCCAGCAGTTACACACAGGGGGTAGGGGAGACCCAGTACTTC. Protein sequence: CASSYTQGVGETQYF.

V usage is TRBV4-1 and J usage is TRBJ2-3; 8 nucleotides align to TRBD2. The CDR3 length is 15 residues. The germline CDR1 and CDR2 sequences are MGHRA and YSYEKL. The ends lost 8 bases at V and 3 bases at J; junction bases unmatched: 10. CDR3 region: CASGRRGLETDTQYF. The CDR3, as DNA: TGCGCCAGCGGTCGGAGGGGACTAGAAACAGATACGCAGTATTTT.

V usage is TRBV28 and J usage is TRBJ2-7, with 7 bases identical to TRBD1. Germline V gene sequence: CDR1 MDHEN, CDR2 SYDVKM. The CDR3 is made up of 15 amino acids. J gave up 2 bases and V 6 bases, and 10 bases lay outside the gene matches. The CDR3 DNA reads TGTGCCAGCAGCCTGGGTCAGGACAGGCCCTACGAGCAGTACTTC. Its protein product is CASSLGQDRPYEQYF. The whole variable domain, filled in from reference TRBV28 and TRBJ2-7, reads DVKVTQSSRYLVKRTGEKVFLECVQDMDHENMFWYRQDPGLGLRLIYFSYDVKMKEKGDIPEGYSVSREKKERFSLILESASTNQTSMYLCASSLGQDRPYEQYFGPGTRLTVT.

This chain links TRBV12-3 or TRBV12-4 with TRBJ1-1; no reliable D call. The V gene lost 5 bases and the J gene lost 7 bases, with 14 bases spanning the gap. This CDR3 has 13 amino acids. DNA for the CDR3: TGTGCCAGCAGTCCTGGGCCTGCCTATGAAGCTTTCTTT. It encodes CASSPGPAYEAFF.

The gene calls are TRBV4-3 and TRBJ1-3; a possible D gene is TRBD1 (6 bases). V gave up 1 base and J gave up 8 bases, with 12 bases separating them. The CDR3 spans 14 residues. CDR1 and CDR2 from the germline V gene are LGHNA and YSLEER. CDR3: CASSQALGGDTIYF. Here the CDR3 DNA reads TGCGCCAGCAGCCAAGCCCTAGGGGGAGACACCATATATTTT.

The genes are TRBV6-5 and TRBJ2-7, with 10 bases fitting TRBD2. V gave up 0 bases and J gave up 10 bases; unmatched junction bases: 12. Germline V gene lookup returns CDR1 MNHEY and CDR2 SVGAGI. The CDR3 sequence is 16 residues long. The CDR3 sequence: CASSYSIWPSGGEQYF. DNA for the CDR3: TGTGCCAGCAGTTACTCGATTTGGCCTAGCGGGGGAGAACAGTACTTC.

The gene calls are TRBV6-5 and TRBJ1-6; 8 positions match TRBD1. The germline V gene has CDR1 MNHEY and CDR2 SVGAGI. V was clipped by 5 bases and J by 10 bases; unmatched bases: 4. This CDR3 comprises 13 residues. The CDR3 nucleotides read TGTGCCAGCAGTGACAGGGGAGAATCACCCCTCCACTTT. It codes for CASSDRGESPLHF.

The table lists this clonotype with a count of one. As DNA, the CDR3 is TGTGCCAGCAGCTTAGCGACGTGGGGGGCCGGGGAGCTGTTTTTT. Its translation is CASSLATWGAGELFF. The rearrangement uses TRBV13 and TRBJ2-2, with D perhaps TRBD2 (6 bases). Per the germline V gene, CDR1 is PRHDT and CDR2 is FYEKMQ (reference sequence). The V end lost 1 base, the J end lost 6 bases, and 12 bases lay between the germline ends. The CDR3 extends over 15 amino acids. Filled out from reference TRBV13 and TRBJ2-2, the complete variable domain reads AAGVIQSPRHLIKEKRETATLKCYPIPRHDTVYWYQQGPGQDPQFLISFYEKMQSDKGSIPDRFSAQQFSDYHSELNMSSLELGDSALYFCASSLATWGAGELFFGEGSRLTVL.

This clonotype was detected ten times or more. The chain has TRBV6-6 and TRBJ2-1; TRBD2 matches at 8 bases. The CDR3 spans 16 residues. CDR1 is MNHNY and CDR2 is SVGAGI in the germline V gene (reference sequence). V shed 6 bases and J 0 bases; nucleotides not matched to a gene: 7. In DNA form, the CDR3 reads TGTGCCAGCAGGACTGAGCGGGGGAGCTCCTACAATGAGCAGTTCTTC. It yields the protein CASRTERGSSYNEQFF.

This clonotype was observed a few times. CDR3 bases: TGCAGCGTCCGACGGGGGCTGACTCAAGAGACCCAGTACTTC. It translates to CSVRRGLTQETQYF. V usage is TRBV29-1 and J usage is TRBJ2-5, with D perhaps given as TRBD1 or TRBD2 (6 bases each). This CDR3 has 14 residues. V was pared by 6 bases and J by 2 bases, with 16 bases between. Germline-derived CDR1 and CDR2 are SQVTM and ANQGSEA.

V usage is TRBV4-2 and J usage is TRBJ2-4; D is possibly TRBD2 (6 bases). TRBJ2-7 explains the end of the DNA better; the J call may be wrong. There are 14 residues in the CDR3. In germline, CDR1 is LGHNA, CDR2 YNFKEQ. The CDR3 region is CASSQTGGAGEQYF. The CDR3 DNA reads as TGTGCCAGCAGCCAAACGGGCGGGGCCGGCGAGCAGTACTTC.